This T cell receptor beta chain was obtained from a study of shared clonotypes between healthy human individuals. Whole-study findings and limits: Investigators collected only blood, and repertoires in tissues likely differ. Memory subsets had estimated richness that was generally smaller than that of naive subsets. Against clonotypes common to all four donors, non-shared ones had lower generation probabilities.

On this clone itself: As yet, its antigen is unknown.

Only CD45RO-negative cells positively selected for CCR7 counted as naive CD8 cells, so terminally differentiated effector memory CD45RA+ cells were excluded. Several immunoSEQ plates held equal portions of the genomic DNA taken from each subset. TCRdb's copy holds only in-frame clones and misses some; the assay was immunoSEQ multiplex PCR. The data hold about 590,000 clones, with 95% to 96% observed a single time. Per the germline V gene, CDR1 is LGHNA and CDR2 is YNFKEQ. V was pared by 0 bases and J by 2 bases, with 14 bases between. The CDR3 covers 17 residues. The chain combines TRBV4-2 with TRBJ1-3; D is unclear. The sample consisted of naive CD8+ T cells sorted from blood. The receptor comes from a woman aged 25 to 45 in good health. CDR3 DNA: TGTGCCAGCAGCCAAGAGTGGTTGAGGGATCCTGGAAACACCATATATTTT. Amino acids: CASSQEWLRDPGNTIYF.